The clone carrying this T cell receptor beta chain was counted between two and nine times. This sample is part of a study of cytomegalovirus exposure and HLA in healthy donors. The primer mix had 60 Vbeta and 13 Jbeta primers. Repertoires were generated with immunoSEQ multiplex PCR, while TCRdb's copy carries only in-frame clones and drops some. The sample records about 130,000 clones, roughly 80% being singletons. The CDR3 spans 13 residues. Germline loops: CDR1 SGHVS, CDR2 FNYEAQ. Trimming left V 4 bases short and J 5 bases short, with 9 bases between. The sequenced material came from PBMCs. This TCR came from a female donor in good health and CMV-seronegative. J is TRBJ2-1 and V is TRBV7-6; D may be TRBD1 (6 bases). CDR3 amino acids: CASSSRTDNEQFF. The CDR3 DNA sequence: TGTGCCAGCAGCTCACGGACAGACAATGAGCAGTTCTTC. Full variable domain (missing parts from reference TRBV7-6 and TRBJ2-1): GAGVSQSPRYKVTKRGQDVALRCDPISGHVSLYWYRQALGQGPEFLTYFNYEAQQDKSGLPNDRFSAERPEGSISTLTIQRTEQRDSAMYRCASSSRTDNEQFFGPGTRLTVL.